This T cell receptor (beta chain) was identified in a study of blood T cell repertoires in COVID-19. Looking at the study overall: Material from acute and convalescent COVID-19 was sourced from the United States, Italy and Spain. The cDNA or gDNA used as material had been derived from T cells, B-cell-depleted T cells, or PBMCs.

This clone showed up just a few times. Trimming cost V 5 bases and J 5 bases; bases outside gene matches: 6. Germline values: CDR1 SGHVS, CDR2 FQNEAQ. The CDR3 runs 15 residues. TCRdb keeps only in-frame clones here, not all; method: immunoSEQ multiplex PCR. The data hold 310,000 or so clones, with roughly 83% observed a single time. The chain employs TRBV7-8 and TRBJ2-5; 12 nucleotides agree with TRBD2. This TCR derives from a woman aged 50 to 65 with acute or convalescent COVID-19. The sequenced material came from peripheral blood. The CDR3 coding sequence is TGTGCCAGCAGCCCAAGACTAGCGGGGGTGGAGACCCAGTACTTC. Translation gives CASSPRLAGVETQYF.